The present TCR beta chain was sequenced within a study of chemoradiotherapy in HPV16-positive cancers. Using immunoSEQ multiplex PCR, the repertoire was profiled, and TCRdb retains in-frame clones only, with some absent. In the table there are approximately 8,500 clones, less than 75% of which are singletons. Germline loops: CDR1 KGHSH, CDR2 LQKENI. The germline V and J ends were trimmed by 3 bases and 4 bases, with 9 bases remaining between them. The CDR3 consists of 13 residues. The receptor's source is a human donor with HPV-associated anogenital cancer. The sample was acquired from a patient who underwent chemoradiotherapy. The genes are TRBV18 and TRBJ1-1; a weak D match, TRBD1 (5 bases). CDR3 sequence (DNA): TGTGCCAGCTCACCCCAGGGTGGCACTGAAGCTTTCTTT. It specifies CASSPQGGTEAFF.